This T cell receptor beta chain was obtained from a study of OX40 agonist ivuxolimab in advanced cancers. As for the study in general: Every patient in dose escalation had hepatocellular carcinoma, melanoma, renal cell or head and neck cancer. Prior checkpoint blockade (anti-PD-1, anti-PD-L1 or anti-CTLA-4) was permitted; about 40% had it. Partial responses were achieved by three patients: one hepatocellular carcinoma, two cutaneous melanoma.

Measured with immunoSEQ multiplex PCR; TCRdb has only the in-frame clones, and not every one. The sample yields about 89,000 clones, about 86% seen once. People who had autoimmune disease history or systemic immunosuppression were excluded. Trimming shortened V by 1 base and J by 6 bases, and 12 bases separated the two germline ends. This CDR3 is built from 14 residues. Germline V gene data show CDR1 as GTSNPN and CDR2 as SVGIG (reference sequence). The clonotype comes from an adult with an advanced solid tumor such as melanoma, head and neck, liver or kidney cancer. The chain combines TRBV30 with TRBJ2-2; D uncertain. The source material was CD4+ or CD8+ T cells sorted from blood, sampled in a trial of the OX40 agonist ivuxolimab. CDR3 region: CAWSAANVAGELFF. In nucleotides, the CDR3 is TGTGCCTGGAGTGCGGCGAATGTGGCCGGGGAGCTGTTTTTT.